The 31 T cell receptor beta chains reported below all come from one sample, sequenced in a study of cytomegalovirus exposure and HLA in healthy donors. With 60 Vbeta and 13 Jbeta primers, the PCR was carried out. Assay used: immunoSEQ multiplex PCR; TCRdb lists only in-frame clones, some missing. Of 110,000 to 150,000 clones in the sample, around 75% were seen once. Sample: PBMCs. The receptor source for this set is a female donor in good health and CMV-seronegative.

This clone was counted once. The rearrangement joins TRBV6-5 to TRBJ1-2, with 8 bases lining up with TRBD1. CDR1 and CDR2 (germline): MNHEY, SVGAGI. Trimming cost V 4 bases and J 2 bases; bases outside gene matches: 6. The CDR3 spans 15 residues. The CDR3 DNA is TGTGCCAGCAGTTCCCCAGGGGGCACGAACTATGGCTACACCTTC. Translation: CASSSPGGTNYGYTF.

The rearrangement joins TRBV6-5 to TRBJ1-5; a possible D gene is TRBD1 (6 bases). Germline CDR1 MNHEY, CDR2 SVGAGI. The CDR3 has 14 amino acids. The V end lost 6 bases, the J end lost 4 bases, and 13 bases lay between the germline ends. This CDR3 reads CASSPDRLNQPQHF. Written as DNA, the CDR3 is TGTGCCAGCAGCCCCGACAGGCTAAATCAGCCCCAGCATTTT.

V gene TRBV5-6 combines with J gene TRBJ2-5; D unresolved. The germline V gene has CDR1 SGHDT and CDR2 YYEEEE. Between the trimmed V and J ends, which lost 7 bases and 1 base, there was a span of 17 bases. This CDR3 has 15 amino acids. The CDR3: CASVILAGAQETQYF. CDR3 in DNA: TGTGCCAGCGTTATCCTTGCAGGCGCCCAAGAGACCCAGTACTTC. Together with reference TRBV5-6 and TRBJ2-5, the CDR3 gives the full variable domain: DAGVTQSPTHLIKTRGQQVTLRCSPKSGHDTVSWYQQALGQGPQFIFQYYEEEERQRGNFPDRFSGHQFPNYSSELNVNALLLGDSALYLCASVILAGAQETQYFGPGTRLLVL.

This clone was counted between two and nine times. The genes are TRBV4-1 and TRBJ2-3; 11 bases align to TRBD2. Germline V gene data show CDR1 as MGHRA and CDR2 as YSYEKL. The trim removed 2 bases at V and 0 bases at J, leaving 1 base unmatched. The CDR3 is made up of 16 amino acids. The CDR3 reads CASSQRTSGSTDTQYF. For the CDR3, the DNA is TGCGCCAGCAGCCAAAGGACTAGCGGGAGCACAGATACGCAGTATTTT.

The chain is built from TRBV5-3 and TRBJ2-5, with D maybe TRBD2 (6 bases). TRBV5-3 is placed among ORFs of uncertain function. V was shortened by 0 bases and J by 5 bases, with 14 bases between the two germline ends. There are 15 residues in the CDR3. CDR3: CARSLARSGVETQYF. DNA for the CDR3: TGTGCCAGAAGCTTGGCCCGCTCGGGGGTGGAGACCCAGTACTTC.

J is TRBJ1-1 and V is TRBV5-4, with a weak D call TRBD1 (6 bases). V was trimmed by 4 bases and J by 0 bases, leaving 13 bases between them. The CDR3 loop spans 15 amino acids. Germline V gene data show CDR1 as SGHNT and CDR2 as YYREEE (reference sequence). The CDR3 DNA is TGTGCCAGCAGCCCCCGGGACAAACTGAACACTGAAGCTTTCTTT. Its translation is CASSPRDKLNTEAFF.

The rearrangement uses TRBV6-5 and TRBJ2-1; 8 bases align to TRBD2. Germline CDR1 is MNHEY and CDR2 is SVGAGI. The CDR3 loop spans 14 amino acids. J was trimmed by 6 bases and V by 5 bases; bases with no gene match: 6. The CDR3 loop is CASSRTSSSNEQFF. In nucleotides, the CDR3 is TGTGCCAGCAGTCGGACTAGCAGTAGCAATGAGCAGTTCTTC.

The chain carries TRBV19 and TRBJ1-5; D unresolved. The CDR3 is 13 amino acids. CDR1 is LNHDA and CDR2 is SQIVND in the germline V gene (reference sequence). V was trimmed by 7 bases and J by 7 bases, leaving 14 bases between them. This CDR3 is CASKARRGQPQHF. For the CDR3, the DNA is TGTGCCAGTAAGGCCCGGCGAGGGCAGCCCCAGCATTTT.

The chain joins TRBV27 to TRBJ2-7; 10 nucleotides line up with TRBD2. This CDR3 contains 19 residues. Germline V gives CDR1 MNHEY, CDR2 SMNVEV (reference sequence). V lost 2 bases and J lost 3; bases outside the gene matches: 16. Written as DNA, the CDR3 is TGTGCCAGCAGTTTAATCCCACCAGCGGGAGGGTTTCCCCTCTACGAGCAGTACTTC. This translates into CASSLIPPAGGFPLYEQYF.

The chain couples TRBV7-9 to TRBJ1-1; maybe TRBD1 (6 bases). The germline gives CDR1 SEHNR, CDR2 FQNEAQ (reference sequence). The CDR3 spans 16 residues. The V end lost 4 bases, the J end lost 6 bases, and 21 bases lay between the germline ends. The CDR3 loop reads CASSSVEIDRSAEAFF. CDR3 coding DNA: TGTGCCAGCAGCTCAGTGGAAATCGACAGGAGTGCTGAAGCTTTCTTT.

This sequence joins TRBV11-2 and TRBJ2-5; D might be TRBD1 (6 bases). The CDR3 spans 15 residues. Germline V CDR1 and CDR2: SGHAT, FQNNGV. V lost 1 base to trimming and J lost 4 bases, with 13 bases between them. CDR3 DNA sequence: TGTGCCAGCAGCTTAGTTAGGGACAAGCGAGAGACCCAGTACTTC. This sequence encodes CASSLVRDKRETQYF.

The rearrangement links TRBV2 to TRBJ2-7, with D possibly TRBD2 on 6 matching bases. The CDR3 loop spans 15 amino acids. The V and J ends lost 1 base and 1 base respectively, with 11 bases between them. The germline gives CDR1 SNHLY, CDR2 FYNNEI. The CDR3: CASSEGSSESYEQYF. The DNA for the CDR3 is TGTGCCAGCAGTGAAGGATCTAGCGAATCCTACGAGCAGTACTTC.

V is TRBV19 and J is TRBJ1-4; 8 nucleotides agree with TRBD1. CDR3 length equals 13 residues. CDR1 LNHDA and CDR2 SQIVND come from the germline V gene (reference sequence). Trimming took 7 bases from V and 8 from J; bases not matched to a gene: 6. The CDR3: CASKQGGYEKLFF. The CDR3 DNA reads TGTGCCAGTAAACAGGGGGGATACGAAAAACTGTTTTTT. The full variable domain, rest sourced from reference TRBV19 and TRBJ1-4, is DGGITQSPKYLFRKEGQNVTLSCEQNLNHDAMYWYRQDPGQGLRLIYYSQIVNDFQKGDIAEGYSVSREKKESFPLTVTSAQKNPTAFYLCASKQGGYEKLFFGSGTQLSVL.

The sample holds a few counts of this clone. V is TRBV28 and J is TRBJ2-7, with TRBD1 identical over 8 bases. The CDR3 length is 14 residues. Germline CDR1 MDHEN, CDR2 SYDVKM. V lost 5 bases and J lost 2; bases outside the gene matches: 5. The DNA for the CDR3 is TGTGCCAGCAGTCCCGCGGACAGGGCCTACGAGCAGTACTTC. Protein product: CASSPADRAYEQYF. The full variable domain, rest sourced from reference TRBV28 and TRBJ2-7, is DVKVTQSSRYLVKRTGEKVFLECVQDMDHENMFWYRQDPGLGLRLIYFSYDVKMKEKGDIPEGYSVSREKKERFSLILESASTNQTSMYLCASSPADRAYEQYFGPGTRLTVT.

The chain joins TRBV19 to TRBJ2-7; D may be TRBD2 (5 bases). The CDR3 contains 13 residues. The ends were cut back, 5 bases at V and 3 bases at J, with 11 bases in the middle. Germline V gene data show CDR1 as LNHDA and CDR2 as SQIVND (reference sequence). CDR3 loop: CASSAGLNYEQYF. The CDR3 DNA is TGTGCCAGTAGTGCCGGACTGAACTACGAGCAGTACTTC.

CDR3 protein: CASTPPRGTEAFF. CDR3 in DNA: TGTGCCAGCACTCCCCCCAGGGGTACTGAAGCTTTCTTT. V gene TRBV28 combines with J gene TRBJ1-1; TRBD1 might be the D (6 bases). The CDR3 has 13 residues. Looked up from germline, CDR1 is MDHEN and CDR2 is SYDVKM. V lost 7 bases, J lost 5 bases, and 14 bases lay in between. The full variable domain, rest sourced from reference TRBV28 and TRBJ1-1, is DVKVTQSSRYLVKRTGEKVFLECVQDMDHENMFWYRQDPGLGLRLIYFSYDVKMKEKGDIPEGYSVSREKKERFSLILESASTNQTSMYLCASTPPRGTEAFFGQGTRLTVV.

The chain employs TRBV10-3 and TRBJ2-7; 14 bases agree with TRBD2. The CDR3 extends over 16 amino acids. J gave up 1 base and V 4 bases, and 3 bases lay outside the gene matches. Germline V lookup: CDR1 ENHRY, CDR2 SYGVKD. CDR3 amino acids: CAISGTSGRRSYEQYF. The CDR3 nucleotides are TGTGCCATCAGTGGGACTAGCGGGAGGAGGTCCTACGAGCAGTACTTC.

CDR3 loop: CASSFRDRGEAFF. DNA of the CDR3: TGTGCCAGCAGCTTCCGGGACAGGGGTGAAGCTTTCTTT. The chain carries TRBV5-4 and TRBJ1-1, with TRBD1 matching 10 bases. In germline, CDR1 is SGHNT, CDR2 YYREEE (reference sequence). Germline trimming cut 2 bases from V and 7 bases from J; bases unmatched to any gene: 2. The CDR3 runs 13 residues.

DNA for the CDR3: TGTGCCAGCAGTGAACTAGCGGTAAACCAAGAGACCCAGTACTTC. This gives the protein CASSELAVNQETQYF. The genes are TRBV2 and TRBJ2-5, with 7 bases aligning to TRBD2. This CDR3 spans 15 amino acids. J lost 0 bases, V lost 2 bases, and 3 bases had no gene match. Germline lookup yields CDR1 SNHLY and CDR2 FYNNEI.

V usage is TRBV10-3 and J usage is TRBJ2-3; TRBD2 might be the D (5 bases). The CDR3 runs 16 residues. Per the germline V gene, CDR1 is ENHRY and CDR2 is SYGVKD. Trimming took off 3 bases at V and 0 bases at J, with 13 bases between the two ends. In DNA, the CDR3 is TGTGCCATCAGTGACCCCGGACTCGGAAGCACAGATACGCAGTATTTT. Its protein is CAISDPGLGSTDTQYF.

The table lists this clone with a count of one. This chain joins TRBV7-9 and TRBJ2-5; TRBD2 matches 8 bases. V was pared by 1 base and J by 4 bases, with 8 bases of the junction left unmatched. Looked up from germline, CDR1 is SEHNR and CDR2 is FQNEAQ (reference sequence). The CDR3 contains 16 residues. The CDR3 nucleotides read TGTGCCAGCAGCTTAGTAACTAGCGGAGGGGGAGAGACCCAGTACTTC. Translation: CASSLVTSGGGETQYF.

CDR3 protein: CSVGLRGTGGELFF. The CDR3 DNA sequence: TGCAGCGTGGGCTTGCGGGGGACGGGCGGGGAGCTGTTTTTT. The V gene is TRBV29-1, the J gene TRBJ2-2; the match to TRBD2 covers 7 bases. This CDR3 contains 14 residues. In germline, CDR1 is SQVTM, CDR2 ANQGSEA. Trimming at V came to 6 bases and at J to 7 bases, leaving 11 bases not matched to a gene.

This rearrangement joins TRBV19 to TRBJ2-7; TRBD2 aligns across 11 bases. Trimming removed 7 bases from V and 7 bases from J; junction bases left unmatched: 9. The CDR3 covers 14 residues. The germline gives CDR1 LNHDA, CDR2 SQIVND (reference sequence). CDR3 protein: CASKIAGGVGEQYF. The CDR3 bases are TGTGCCAGTAAGATAGCGGGAGGGGTAGGGGAGCAGTACTTC.

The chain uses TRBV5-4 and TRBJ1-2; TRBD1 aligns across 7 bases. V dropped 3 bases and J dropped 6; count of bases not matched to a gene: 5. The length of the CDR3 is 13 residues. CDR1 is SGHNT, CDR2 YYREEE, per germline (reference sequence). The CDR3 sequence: CASSSRDSHGYTF. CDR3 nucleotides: TGTGCCAGCAGCTCCCGGGACAGTCATGGCTACACCTTC.

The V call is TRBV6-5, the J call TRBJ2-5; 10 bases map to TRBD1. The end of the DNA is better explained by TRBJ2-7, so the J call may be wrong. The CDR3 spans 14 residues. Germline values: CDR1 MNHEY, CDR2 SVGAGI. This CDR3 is CASSYGDRGGEQYF. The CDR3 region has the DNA TGTGCCAGCAGTTACGGGGACAGGGGCGGCGAGCAGTACTTC.

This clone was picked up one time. CDR3 sequence reads: CAWSQDFTDTQYF. In nucleotides, the CDR3 is TGTGCCTGGAGTCAGGACTTTACAGATACGCAGTATTTT. J is TRBJ2-3 and V is TRBV30, with D tentatively TRBD2 (5 bases). CDR1 and CDR2 from the germline V gene are GTSNPN and SVGIG (reference sequence). V was cut by 2 bases and J by 3 bases, with 9 bases left in between. This CDR3 comprises 13 residues.

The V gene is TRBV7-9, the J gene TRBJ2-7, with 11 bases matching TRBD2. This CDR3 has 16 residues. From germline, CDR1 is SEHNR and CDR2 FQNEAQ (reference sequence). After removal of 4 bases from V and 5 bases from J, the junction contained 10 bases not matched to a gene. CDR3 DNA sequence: TGTGCCAGCAGCTCCCGGACTAGCGGGCCCTCGGACGAGCAGTACTTC. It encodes CASSSRTSGPSDEQYF.

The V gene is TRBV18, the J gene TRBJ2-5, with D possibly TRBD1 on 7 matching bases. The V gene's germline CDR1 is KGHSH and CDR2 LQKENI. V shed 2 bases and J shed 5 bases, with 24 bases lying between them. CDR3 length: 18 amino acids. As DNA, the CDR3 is TGTGCCAGCTCACCATTCGGGGGACAGTCCCAGGGAGTTGAGACCCAGTACTTC. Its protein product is CASSPFGGQSQGVETQYF.

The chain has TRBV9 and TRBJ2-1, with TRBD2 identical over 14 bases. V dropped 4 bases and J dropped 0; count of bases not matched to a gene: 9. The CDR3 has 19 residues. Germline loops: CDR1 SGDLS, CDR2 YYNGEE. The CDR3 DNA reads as TGTGCCAGCAGCAACCCGGGGGGGACTAGCGGGAGCTCCTACAATGAGCAGTTCTTC. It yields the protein CASSNPGGTSGSSYNEQFF. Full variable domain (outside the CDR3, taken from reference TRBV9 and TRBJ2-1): DSGVTQTPKHLITATGQRVTLRCSPRSGDLSVYWYQQSLDQGLQFLIQYYNGEERAKGNILERFSAQQFPDLHSELNLSSLELGDSALYFCASSNPGGTSGSSYNEQFFGPGTRLTVL.

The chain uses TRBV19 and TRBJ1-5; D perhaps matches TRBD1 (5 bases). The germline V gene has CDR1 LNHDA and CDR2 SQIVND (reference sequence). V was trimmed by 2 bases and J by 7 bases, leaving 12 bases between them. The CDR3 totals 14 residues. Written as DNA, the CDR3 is TGTGCCAGTAGTATAATTTCAGGGCAACAGCCCCAGCATTTT. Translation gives CASSIISGQQPQHF.

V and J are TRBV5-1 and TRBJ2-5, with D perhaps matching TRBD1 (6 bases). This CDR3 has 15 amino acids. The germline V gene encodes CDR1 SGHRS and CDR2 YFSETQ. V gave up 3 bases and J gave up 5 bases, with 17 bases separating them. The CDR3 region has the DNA TGCGCCAGCAGCTCCGCAGGGGATAGGAGCGAGACCCAGTACTTC. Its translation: CASSSAGDRSETQYF. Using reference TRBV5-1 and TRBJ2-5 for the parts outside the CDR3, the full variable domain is KAGVTQTPRYLIKTRGQQVTLSCSPISGHRSVSWYQQTPGQGLQFLFEYFSETQRNKGNFPGRFSGRQFSNSRSEMNVSTLELGDSALYLCASSSAGDRSETQYFGPGTRLLVL.